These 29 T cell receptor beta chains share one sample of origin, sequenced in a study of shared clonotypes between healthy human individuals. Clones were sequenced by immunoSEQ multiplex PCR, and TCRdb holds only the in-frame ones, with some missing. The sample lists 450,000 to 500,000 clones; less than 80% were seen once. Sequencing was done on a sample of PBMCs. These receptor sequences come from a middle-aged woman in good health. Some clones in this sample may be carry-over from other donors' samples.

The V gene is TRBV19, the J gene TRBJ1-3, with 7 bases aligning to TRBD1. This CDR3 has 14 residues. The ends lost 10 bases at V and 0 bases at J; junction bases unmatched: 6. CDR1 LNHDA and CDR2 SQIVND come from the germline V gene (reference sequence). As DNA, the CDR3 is TGTGCCACTGGGACAGCCGGCTCTGGAAACACCATATATTTT. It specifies CATGTAGSGNTIYF.

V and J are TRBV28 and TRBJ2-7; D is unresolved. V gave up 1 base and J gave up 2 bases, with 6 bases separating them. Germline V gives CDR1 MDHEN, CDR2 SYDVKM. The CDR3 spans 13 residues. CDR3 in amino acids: CASSLSVAYEQYF. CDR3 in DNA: TGTGCCAGCAGTTTATCGGTGGCCTACGAGCAGTACTTC.

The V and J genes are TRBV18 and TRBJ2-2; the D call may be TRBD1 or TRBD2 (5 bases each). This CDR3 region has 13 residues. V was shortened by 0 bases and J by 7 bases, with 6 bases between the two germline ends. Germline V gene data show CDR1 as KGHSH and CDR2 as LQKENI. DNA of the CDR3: TGTGCCAGCTCACCACCGGGGGTCGGGGAGCTGTTTTTT. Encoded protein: CASSPPGVGELFF.

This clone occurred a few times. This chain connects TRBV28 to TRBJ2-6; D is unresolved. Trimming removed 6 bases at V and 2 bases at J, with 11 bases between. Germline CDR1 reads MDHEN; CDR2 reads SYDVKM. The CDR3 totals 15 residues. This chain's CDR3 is CASSPLEAGANVLTF. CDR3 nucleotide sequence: TGTGCCAGCAGCCCCCTTGAGGCTGGGGCCAACGTCCTGACTTTC.

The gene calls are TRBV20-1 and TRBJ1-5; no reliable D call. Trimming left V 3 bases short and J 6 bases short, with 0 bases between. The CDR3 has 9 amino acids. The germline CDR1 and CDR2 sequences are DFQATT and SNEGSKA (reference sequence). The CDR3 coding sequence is TGCAGTGCTAGTCAGCCCCAGCATTTT. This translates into CSASQPQHF.

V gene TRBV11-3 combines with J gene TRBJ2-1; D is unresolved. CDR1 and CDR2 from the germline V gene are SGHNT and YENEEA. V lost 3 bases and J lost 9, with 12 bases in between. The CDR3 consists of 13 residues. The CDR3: CASSFVSSSEQFF. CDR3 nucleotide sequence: TGTGCCAGCAGCTTTGTCTCTTCGAGTGAGCAGTTCTTC.

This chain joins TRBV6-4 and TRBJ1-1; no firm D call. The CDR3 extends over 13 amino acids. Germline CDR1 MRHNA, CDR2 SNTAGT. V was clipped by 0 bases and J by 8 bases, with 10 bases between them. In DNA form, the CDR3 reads TGTGCCAGCAGTGACTCGTTTGGGGAAGAAGCTTTCTTT. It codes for CASSDSFGEEAFF.

The CDR3 spells CASNLEGPSYNEQFF. In DNA form, the CDR3 reads TGTGCCAGCAACCTAGAGGGGCCTTCCTACAATGAGCAGTTCTTC. The chain has TRBV2 and TRBJ2-1; D is perhaps TRBD1 or TRBD2 (5 bases each). CDR3 length equals 15 residues. The V gene lost 7 bases and the J gene lost 1 base, with 14 bases spanning the gap. The germline gives CDR1 SNHLY, CDR2 FYNNEI.

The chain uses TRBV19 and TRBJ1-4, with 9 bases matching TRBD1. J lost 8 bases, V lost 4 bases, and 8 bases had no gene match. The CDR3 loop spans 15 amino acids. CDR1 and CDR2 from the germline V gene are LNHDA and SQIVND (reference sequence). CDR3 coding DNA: TGTGCCAGTAGTACCTCGGACAGGGGACTCGAAAAACTGTTTTTT. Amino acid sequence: CASSTSDRGLEKLFF.

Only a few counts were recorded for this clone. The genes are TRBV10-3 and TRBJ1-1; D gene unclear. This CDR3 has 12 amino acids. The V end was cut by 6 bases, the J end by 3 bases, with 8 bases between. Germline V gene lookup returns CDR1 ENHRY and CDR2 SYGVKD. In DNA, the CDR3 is TGTGCCATCAGGGAGGCGGACACTGAAGCTTTCTTT. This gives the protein CAIREADTEAFF.

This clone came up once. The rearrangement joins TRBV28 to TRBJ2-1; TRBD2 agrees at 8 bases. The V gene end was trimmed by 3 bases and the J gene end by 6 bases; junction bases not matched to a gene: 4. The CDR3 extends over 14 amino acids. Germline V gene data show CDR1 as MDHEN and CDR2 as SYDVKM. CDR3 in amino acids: CASSLSGSLNEQFF. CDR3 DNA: TGTGCCAGCAGTTTGAGCGGGAGTCTCAATGAGCAGTTCTTC.

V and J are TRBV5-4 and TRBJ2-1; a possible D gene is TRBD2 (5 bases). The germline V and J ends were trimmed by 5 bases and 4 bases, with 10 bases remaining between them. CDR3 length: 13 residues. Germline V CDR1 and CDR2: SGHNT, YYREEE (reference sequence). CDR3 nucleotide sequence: TGTGCCAGCAGGCCACAGCGGTACAATGAGCAGTTCTTC. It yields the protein CASRPQRYNEQFF. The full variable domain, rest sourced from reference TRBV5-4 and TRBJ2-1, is ETGVTQSPTHLIKTRGQQVTLRCSSQSGHNTVSWYQQALGQGPQFIFQYYREEENGRGNFPPRFSGLQFPNYSSELNVNALELDDSALYLCASRPQRYNEQFFGPGTRLTVL.

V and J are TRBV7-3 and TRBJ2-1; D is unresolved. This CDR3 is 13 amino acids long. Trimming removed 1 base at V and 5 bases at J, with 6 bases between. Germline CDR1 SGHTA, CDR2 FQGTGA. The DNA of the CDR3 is TGTGCCAGCAGCTTAAGTAGGGACAATGAGCAGTTCTTC. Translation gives CASSLSRDNEQFF.

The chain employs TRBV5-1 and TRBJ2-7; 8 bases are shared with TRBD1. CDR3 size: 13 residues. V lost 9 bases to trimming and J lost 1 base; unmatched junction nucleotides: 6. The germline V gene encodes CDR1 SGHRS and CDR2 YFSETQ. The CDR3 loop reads CATRTGQSYEQYF. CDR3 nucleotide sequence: TGCGCCACCCGGACAGGGCAATCCTACGAGCAGTACTTC.

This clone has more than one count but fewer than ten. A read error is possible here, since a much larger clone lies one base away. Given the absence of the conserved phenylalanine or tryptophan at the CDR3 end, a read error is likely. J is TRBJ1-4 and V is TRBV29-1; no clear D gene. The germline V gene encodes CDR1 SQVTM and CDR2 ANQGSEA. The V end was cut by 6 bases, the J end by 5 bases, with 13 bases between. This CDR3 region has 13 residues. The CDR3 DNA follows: TGCAGCGTCCGAAAGTCTCCGAATGAAAAACTGTTTCTT. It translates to CSVRKSPNEKLFL.

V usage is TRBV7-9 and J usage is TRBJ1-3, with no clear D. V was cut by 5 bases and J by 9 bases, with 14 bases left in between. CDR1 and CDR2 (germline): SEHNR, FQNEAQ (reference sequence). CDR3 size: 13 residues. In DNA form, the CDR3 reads TGTGCCAGCAGCCCCGGGAGCGCGAGCACCATATATTTT. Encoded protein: CASSPGSASTIYF.

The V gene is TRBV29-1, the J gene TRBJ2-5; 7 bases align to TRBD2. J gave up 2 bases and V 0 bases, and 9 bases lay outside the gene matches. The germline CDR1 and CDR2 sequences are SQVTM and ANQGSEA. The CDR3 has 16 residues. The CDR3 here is CSVEDPAGRIQETQYF. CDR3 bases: TGCAGCGTTGAAGATCCGGCCGGGAGGATACAAGAGACCCAGTACTTC. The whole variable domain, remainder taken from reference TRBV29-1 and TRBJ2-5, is SAVISQKPSRDICQRGTSLTIQCQVDSQVTMMFWYRQQPGQSLTLIATANQGSEATYESGFVIDKFPISRPNLTFSTLTVSNMSPEDSSIYLCSVEDPAGRIQETQYFGPGTRLLVL.

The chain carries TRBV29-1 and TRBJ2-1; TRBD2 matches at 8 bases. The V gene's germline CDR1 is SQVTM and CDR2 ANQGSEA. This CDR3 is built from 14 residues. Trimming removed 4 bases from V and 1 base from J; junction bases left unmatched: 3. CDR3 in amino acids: CSVAGGGSYNEQFF. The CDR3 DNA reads TGCAGCGTTGCGGGAGGGGGGTCCTACAATGAGCAGTTCTTC.

Here the CDR3 reads CASSDRTAEETQYF. CDR3 DNA sequence: TGCGCCAGCAGTGACAGGACAGCAGAAGAGACCCAGTACTTC. The rearrangement links TRBV10-2 to TRBJ2-5, with D tentatively TRBD1 (6 bases). The V gene's germline CDR1 is WSHSY and CDR2 SAAADI. This CDR3 has 14 residues. The germline V and J ends were trimmed by 3 bases and 3 bases, with 11 bases remaining between them.

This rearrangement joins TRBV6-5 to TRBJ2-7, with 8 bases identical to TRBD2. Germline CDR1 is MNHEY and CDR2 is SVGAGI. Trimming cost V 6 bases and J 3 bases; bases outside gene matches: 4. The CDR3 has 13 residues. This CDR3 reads CASSRGGFYEQYF. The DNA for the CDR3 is TGTGCCAGCAGCCGGGGGGGGTTCTACGAGCAGTACTTC.

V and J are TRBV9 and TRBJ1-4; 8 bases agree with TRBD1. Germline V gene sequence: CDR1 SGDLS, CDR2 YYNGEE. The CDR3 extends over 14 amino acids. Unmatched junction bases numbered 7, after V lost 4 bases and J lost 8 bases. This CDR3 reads CASSPLGDREKLFF. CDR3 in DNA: TGTGCCAGCAGCCCCCTGGGGGACAGGGAAAAACTGTTTTTT. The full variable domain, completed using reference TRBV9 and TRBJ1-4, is DSGVTQTPKHLITATGQRVTLRCSPRSGDLSVYWYQQSLDQGLQFLIQYYNGEERAKGNILERFSAQQFPDLHSELNLSSLELGDSALYFCASSPLGDREKLFFGSGTQLSVL.

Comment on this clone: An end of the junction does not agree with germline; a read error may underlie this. The CDR3 region is CASSLTGDMNTEAFF. CDR3 nucleotide sequence: TGTGCCAGCAGCCTAACAGGGGATATGAACACTGAAGCTTTCTTT. The chain uses TRBV7-3 and TRBJ1-1; 7 positions agree with TRBD1. Germline values: CDR1 SGHTA, CDR2 FQGTGA. The CDR3 contains 15 residues.

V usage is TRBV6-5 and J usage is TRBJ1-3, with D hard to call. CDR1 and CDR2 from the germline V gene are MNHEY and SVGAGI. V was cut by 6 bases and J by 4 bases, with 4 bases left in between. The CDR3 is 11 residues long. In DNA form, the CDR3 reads TGTGCCAGCAGCCAGGGAAACACCATATATTTT. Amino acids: CASSQGNTIYF.

The CDR3 coding sequence is TGCAGTGCTGACCGGAATGAGCAGTTCTTC. It is translated as CSADRNEQFF. The chain employs TRBV20-1 and TRBJ2-1; no definite D call. Trimming left V 5 bases short and J 7 bases short, with 6 bases between. This CDR3 is built from 10 residues. CDR1 is DFQATT and CDR2 is SNEGSKA in the germline V gene (reference sequence).

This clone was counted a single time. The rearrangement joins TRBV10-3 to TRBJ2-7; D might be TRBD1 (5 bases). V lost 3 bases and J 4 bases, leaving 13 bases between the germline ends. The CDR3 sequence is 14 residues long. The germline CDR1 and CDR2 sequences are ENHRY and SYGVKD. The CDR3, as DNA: TGTGCCATCAGTGATTCGCAGGGTGGGTACGAGCAGTACTTC. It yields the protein CAISDSQGGYEQYF.

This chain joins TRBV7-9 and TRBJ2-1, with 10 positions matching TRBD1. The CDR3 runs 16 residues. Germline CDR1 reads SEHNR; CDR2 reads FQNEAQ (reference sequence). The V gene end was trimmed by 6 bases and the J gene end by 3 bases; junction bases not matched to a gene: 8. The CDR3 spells CASSSRDRGLYNEQFF. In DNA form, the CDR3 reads TGTGCCAGCAGTAGTCGGGACAGGGGTCTCTACAATGAGCAGTTCTTC.

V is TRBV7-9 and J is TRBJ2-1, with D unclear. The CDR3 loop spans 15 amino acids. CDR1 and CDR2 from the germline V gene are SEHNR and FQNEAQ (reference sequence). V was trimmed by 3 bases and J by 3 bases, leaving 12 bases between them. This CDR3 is CASSFQGRNYNEQFF. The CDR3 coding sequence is TGTGCCAGCAGCTTTCAAGGACGGAACTACAATGAGCAGTTCTTC.

CDR3 amino acids: CAWSKNTEAFF. For the CDR3, the DNA is TGTGCCTGGAGCAAGAACACTGAAGCTTTCTTT. This chain uses TRBV30 with TRBJ1-1; D ambiguous. The germline gives CDR1 GTSNPN, CDR2 SVGIG (reference sequence). The CDR3 runs 11 residues. The V and J ends lost 3 bases and 1 base respectively, with 3 bases between them.

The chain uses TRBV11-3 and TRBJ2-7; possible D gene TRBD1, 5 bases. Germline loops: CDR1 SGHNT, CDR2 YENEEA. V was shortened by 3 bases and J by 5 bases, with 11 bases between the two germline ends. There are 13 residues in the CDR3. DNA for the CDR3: TGTGCCAGCAGCTTTACAGGTGGGGACGAGCAGTACTTC. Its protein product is CASSFTGGDEQYF.